This T cell receptor (beta chain) is drawn from a study of immune evolution from preneoplasia to lung adenocarcinoma. Study-wide points: Top clone share appeared to fall from AAH through AIS, MIA, adenocarcinoma. Normal lung had highest clonality; later lesions appeared denser, more diverse.

Patients had resection in Japan or China between 2014 and 2017. This clone was observed a single time. Its target is not known. Profiling relied on immunoSEQ multiplex PCR, and the TCRdb table lists in-frame clones only, not all of them. The sample consists of approximately 6,100 clones, more than 60% of them appearing once. The sequencing input was FFPE adjacent normal lung tissue. The sequence derives from a person aged 70 to 85 with lung adenocarcinoma.

CDR3 region: CASSKGMGDNEQFF. In DNA form, the CDR3 reads TGCGCCAGCAGCAAGGGGATGGGGGACAATGAGCAGTTCTTC. The V gene is TRBV5-1, the J gene TRBJ2-1; possibly TRBD1 or TRBD2 for D (5 bases each). Trimming pared 4 bases from V and 5 bases from J, leaving 13 bases between. The CDR3 consists of 14 residues. CDR1 and CDR2 from the germline V gene are SGHRS and YFSETQ.